The sequence of this TCR beta chain was determined in a study of post-analysis software for immune sequencing data. Study-level findings and limits: Multiple sclerosis patients had significantly lower normalized Chao1 diversity than controls.

Prepared TCR beta cDNA libraries contained unique molecular identifiers. In TCRdb, the PCR reads were re-called with MiXCR into one record per CDR3 protein. The table lists roughly 870,000 distinct CDR3 sequences, roughly half of them singletons, with around 4.5% in the top ten. This clonotype occurred a few times. Its antigen is as yet unknown. Sequenced input: blood. The receptor's source is a girl between 5 and 17 years old with multiple sclerosis.

The CDR3 coding sequence is TGTGCCAGCGGAACGACAGGGGGGAACTATGGCTACACCTTC. It specifies CASGTTGGNYGYTF. This sequence joins TRBV25-1 and TRBJ1-2, with 9 bases fitting TRBD1. J was trimmed by 2 bases and V by 8 bases; bases with no gene match: 6. Germline CDR1 reads MGHDK; CDR2 reads SYGVNS. This CDR3 has 14 amino acids.